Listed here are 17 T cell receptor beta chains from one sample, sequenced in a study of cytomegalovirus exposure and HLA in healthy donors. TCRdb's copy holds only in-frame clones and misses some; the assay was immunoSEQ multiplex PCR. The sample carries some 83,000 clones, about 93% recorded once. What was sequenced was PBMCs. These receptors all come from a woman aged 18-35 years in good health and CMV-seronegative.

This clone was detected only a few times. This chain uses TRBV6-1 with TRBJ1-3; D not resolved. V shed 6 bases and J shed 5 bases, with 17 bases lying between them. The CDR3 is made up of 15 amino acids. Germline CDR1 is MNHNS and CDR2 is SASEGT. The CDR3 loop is CASSVTDGGRNTIYF. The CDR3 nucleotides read TGTGCCAGCAGCGTCACCGACGGAGGCCGAAACACCATATATTTT.

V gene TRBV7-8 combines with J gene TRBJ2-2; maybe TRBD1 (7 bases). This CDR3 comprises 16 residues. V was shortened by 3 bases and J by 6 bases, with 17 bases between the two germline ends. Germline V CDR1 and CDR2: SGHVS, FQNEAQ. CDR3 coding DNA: TGTGCCAGCAGCTTCCCCGTAGGCAGGGGGGCCGGGGAGCTGTTTTTT. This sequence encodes CASSFPVGRGAGELFF.

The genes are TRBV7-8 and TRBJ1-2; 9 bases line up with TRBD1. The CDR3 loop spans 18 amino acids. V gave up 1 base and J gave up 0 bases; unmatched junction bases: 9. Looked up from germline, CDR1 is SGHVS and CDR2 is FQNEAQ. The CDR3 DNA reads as TGTGCCAGCAGCTTAGAGAGGCCAACAGGGGGCGCTAACTATGGCTACACCTTC. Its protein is CASSLERPTGGANYGYTF. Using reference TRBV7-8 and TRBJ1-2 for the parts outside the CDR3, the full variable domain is GAGVSQSPRYKVAKRGQDVALRCDPISGHVSLFWYQQALGQGPEFLTYFQNEAQLDKSGLPSDRFFAERPEGSVSTLKIQRTQQEDSAVYLCASSLERPTGGANYGYTFGSGTRLTVV.

CDR3 in DNA: TGCAGCGCCGGGACAGGAAATTACAATGAGCAGTTCTTC. Amino acids: CSAGTGNYNEQFF. The V and J genes are TRBV29-1 and TRBJ2-1, with TRBD1 matching over 8 bases. The V and J ends lost 7 bases and 4 bases, in that order; junction bases with no gene match: 6. Germline V gene sequence: CDR1 SQVTM, CDR2 ANQGSEA. The CDR3 contains 13 residues.

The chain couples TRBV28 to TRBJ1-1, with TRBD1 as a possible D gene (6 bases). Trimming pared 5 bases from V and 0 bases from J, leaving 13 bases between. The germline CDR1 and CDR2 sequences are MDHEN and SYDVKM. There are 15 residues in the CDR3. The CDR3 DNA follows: TGTGCCAGCAGTCCCCAGGACAGAATGAACACTGAAGCTTTCTTT. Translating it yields CASSPQDRMNTEAFF.

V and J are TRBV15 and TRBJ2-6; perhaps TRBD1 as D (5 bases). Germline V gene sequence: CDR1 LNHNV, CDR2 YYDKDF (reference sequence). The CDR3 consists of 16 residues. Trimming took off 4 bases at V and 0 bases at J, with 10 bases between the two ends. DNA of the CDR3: TGTGCCACCAGCACCGGACACACCTCTGGGGCCAACGTCCTGACTTTC. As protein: CATSTGHTSGANVLTF. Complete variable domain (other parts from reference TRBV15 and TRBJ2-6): DAMVIQNPRYQVTQFGKPVTLSCSQTLNHNVMYWYQQKSSQAPKLLFHYYDKDFNNEADTPDNFQSRRPNTSFCFLDIRSPGLGDTAMYLCATSTGHTSGANVLTFGAGSRLTVL.

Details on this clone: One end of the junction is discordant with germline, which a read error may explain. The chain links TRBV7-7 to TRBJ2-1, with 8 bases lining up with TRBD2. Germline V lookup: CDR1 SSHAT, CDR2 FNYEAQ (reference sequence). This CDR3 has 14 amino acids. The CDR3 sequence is CASSPAGAGNEQFF. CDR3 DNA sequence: TGTGCTAGCAGCCCAGCGGGGGCGGGCAATGAGCAGTTCTTC.

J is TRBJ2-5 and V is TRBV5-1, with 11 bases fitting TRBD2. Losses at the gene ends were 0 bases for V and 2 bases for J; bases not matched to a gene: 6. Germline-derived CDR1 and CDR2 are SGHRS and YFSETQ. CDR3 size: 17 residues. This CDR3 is CASSLGPSGGIQETQYF. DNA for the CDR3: TGCGCCAGCAGCTTGGGCCCTAGCGGGGGGATTCAAGAGACCCAGTACTTC.

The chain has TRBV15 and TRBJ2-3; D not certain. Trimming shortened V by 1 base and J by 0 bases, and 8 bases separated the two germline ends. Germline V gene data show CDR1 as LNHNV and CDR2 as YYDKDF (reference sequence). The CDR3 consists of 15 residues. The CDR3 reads CATSRAAESTDTQYF. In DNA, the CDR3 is TGTGCCACCAGCAGAGCCGCGGAAAGCACAGATACGCAGTATTTT.

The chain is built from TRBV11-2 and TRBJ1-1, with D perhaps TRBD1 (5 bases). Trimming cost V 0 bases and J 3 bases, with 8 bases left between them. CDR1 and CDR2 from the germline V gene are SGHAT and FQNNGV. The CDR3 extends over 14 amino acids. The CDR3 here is CASSLDGGDTEAFF. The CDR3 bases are TGTGCCAGCAGCTTAGATGGAGGGGACACTGAAGCTTTCTTT.

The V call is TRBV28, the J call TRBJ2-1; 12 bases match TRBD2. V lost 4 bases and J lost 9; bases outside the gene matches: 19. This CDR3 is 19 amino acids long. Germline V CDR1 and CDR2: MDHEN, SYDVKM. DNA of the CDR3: TGTGCCAGCAGTTCGCGGACTAGCGGGAAATATGTTTTTGTCGGTGAGCAGTTCTTC. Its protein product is CASSSRTSGKYVFVGEQFF.

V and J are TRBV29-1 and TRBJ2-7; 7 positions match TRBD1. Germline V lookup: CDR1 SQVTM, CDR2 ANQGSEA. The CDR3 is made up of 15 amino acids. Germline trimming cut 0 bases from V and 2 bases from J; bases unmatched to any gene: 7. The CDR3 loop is CSVEDPGTDTYEQYF. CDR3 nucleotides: TGCAGCGTTGAAGATCCCGGGACAGACACCTACGAGCAGTACTTC.

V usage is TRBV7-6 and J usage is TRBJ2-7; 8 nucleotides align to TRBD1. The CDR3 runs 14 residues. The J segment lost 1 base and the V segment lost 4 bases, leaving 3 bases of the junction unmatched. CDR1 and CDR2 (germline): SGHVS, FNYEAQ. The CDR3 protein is CASSYRDRSYEQYF. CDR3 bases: TGTGCCAGCAGCTACCGGGACAGGTCCTACGAGCAGTACTTC.

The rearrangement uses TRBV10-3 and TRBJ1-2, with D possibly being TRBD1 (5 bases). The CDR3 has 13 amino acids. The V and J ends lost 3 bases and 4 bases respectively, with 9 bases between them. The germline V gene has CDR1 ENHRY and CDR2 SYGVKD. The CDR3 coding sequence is TGTGCCATCAGTGACGGGGGGATCTATGGCTACACCTTC. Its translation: CAISDGGIYGYTF.

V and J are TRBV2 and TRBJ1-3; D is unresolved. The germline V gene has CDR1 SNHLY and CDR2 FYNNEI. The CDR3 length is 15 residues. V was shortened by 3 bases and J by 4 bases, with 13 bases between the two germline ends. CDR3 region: CASSDDGVPGNTIYF. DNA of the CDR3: TGTGCCAGCAGTGACGACGGAGTCCCAGGAAACACCATATATTTT.

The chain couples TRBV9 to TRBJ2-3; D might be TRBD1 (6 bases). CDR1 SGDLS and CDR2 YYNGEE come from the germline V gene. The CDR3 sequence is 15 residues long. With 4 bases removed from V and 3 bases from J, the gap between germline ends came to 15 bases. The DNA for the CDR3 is TGTGCCAGCAGCCGTAGAGGGGGTATAACAGATACGCAGTATTTT. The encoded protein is CASSRRGGITDTQYF.

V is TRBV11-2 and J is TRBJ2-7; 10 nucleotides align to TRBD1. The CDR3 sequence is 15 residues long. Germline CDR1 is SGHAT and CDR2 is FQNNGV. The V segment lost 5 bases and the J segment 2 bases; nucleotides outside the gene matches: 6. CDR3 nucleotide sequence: TGTGCCAGCAGCCTCGGGACAGGGGCCCCCTACGAGCAGTACTTC. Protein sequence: CASSLGTGAPYEQYF.